This TCR beta chain originates from a study of fetal regulatory T cell absence and autoimmunity. Study findings and constraints: Broadly similar TRB gene family usage was seen in pancreas and cord blood. Compared with cord blood, pancreas showed oligoclonal TCR enrichment, some clones over 80-fold.

Profiled with immunoSEQ multiplex PCR; TCRdb holds only in-frame clones, not every one. This table has about 95,000 clones, about 78% appearing once. CDR3 length: 18 amino acids. Germline assignment: CDR1 MNHEY and CDR2 SMNVEV (reference sequence). V shed 2 bases and J shed 8 bases, with 22 bases lying between them. A remark on this clone: What it recognizes is unknown.

The clonotype comes from a male donor with IPEX syndrome. The J gene is TRBJ1-6, the V gene TRBV27; D uncertain. The sample taken for sequencing was pancreas tissue. CDR3 region: CASSLAWQPGRLHSPLHF. The CDR3 bases are TGTGCCAGCAGTTTAGCTTGGCAGCCGGGCCGGCTTCATTCACCCCTCCACTTT.